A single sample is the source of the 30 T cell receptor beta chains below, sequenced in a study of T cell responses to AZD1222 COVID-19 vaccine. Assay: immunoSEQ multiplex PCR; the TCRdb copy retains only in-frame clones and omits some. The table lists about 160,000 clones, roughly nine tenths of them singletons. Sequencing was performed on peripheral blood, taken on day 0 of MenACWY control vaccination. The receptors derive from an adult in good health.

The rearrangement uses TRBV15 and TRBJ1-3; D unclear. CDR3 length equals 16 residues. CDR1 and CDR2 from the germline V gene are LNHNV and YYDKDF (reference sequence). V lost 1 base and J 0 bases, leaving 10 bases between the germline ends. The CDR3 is CATSRGGPSSGNTIYF. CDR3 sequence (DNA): TGTGCCACCAGCAGAGGCGGGCCGAGCTCTGGAAACACCATATATTTT. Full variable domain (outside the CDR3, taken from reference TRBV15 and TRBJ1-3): DAMVIQNPRYQVTQFGKPVTLSCSQTLNHNVMYWYQQKSSQAPKLLFHYYDKDFNNEADTPDNFQSRRPNTSFCFLDIRSPGLGDTAMYLCATSRGGPSSGNTIYFGEGSWLTVV.

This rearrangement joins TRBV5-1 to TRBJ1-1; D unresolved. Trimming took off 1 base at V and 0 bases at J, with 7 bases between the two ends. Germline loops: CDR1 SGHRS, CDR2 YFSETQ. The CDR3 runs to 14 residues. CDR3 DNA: TGCGCCAGCAGCTTGAACAGCATGAACACTGAAGCTTTCTTT. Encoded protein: CASSLNSMNTEAFF.

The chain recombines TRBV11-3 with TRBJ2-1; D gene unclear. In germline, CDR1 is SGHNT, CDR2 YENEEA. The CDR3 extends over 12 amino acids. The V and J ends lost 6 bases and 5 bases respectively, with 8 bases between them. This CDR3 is CASRHVDNEQFF. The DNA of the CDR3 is TGTGCCAGCAGACACGTGGACAATGAGCAGTTCTTC. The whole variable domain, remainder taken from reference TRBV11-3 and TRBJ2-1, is EAGVVQSPRYKIIEKKQPVAFWCNPISGHNTLYWYLQNLGQGPELLIRYENEEAVDDSQLPKDRFSAERLKGVDSTLKIQPAELGDSAVYLCASRHVDNEQFFGPGTRLTVL.

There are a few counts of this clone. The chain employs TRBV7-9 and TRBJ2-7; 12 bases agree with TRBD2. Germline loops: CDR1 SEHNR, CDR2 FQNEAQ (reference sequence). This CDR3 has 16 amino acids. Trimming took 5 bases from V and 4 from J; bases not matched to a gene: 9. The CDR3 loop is CASSPQRLAGVYEQYF. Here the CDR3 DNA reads TGTGCCAGCAGCCCCCAACGACTAGCGGGAGTGTACGAGCAGTACTTC.

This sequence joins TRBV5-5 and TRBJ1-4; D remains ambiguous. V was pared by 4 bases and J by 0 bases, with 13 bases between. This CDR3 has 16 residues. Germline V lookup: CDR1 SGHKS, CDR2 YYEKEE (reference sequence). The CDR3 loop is CASSRNPTATNEKLFF. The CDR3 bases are TGTGCCAGCAGCCGAAATCCGACGGCAACTAATGAAAAACTGTTTTTT.

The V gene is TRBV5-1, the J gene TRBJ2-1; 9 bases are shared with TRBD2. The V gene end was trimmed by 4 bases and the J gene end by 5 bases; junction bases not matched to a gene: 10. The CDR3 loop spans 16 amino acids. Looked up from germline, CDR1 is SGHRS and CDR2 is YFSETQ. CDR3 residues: CASSRDPGLAHNEQFF. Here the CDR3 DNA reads TGCGCCAGCAGCCGAGACCCGGGACTAGCTCACAATGAGCAGTTCTTC. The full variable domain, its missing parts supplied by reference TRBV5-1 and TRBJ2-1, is KAGVTQTPRYLIKTRGQQVTLSCSPISGHRSVSWYQQTPGQGLQFLFEYFSETQRNKGNFPGRFSGRQFSNSRSEMNVSTLELGDSALYLCASSRDPGLAHNEQFFGPGTRLTVL.

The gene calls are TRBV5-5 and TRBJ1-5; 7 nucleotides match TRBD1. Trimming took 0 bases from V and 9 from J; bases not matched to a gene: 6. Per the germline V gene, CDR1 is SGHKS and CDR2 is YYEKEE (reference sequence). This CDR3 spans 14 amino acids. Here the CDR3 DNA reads TGTGCCAGCAGCTTGGGACAGGGCGATCGGCCCCAGCATTTT. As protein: CASSLGQGDRPQHF.

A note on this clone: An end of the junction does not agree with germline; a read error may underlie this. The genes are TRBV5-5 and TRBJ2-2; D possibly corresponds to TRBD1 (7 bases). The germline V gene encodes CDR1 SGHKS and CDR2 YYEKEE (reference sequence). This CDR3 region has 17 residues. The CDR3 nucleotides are TGTGCCAGCAGCCCCCTTAGGGGGCTAGCGAATACCGGGGAGCTGTTTTTT. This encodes CASSPLRGLANTGELFF.

The CDR3 DNA reads as TGTGCCAGCAGTGCCGCGGGACTAGCGGGAGGAATTGATGAGCAGTTCTTC. Its protein is CASSAAGLAGGIDEQFF. This chain links TRBV6-1 with TRBJ2-1; 15 nucleotides agree with TRBD2. The CDR3 loop spans 17 amino acids. Germline V gives CDR1 MNHNS, CDR2 SASEGT. V gave up 4 bases and J gave up 8 bases; unmatched junction bases: 9.

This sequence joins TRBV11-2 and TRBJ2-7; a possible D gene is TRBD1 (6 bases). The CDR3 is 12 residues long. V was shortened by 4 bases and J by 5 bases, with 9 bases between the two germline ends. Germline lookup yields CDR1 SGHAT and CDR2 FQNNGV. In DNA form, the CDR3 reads TGTGCCAGCAGCTCCACAGGGAACGAGCAGTACTTC. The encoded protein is CASSSTGNEQYF.

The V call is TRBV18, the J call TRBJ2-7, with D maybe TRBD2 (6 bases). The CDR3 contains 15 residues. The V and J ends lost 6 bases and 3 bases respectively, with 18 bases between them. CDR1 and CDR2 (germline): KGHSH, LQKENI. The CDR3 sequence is CASSRPALGGYEQYF. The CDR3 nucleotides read TGTGCCAGCTCCCGTCCCGCTCTCGGGGGCTACGAGCAGTACTTC.

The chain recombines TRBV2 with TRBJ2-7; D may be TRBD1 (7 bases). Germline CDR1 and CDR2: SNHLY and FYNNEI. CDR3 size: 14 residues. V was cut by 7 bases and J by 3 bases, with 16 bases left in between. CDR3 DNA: TGTGCCAGCACCACTCACAGGGGAGGCTACGAGCAGTACTTC. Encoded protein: CASTTHRGGYEQYF.

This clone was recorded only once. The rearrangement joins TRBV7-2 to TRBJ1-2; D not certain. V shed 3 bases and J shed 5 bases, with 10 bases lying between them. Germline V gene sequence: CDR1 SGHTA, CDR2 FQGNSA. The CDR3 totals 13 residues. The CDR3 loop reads CASSFPGSYGYTF. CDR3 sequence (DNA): TGTGCCAGCAGCTTCCCCGGGAGTTATGGCTACACCTTC.

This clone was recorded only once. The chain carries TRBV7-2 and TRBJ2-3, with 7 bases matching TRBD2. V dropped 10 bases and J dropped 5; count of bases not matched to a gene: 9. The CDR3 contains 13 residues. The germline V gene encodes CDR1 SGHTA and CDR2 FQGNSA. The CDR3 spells CAIPGRARDTQYF. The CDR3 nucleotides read TGTGCCATCCCGGGGAGGGCCAGAGATACGCAGTATTTT.

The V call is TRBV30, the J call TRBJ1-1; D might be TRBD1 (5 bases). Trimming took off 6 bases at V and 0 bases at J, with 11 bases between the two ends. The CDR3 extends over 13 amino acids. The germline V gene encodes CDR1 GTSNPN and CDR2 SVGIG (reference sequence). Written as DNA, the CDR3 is TGTGCCTGCCTAGGGGTGGTGAACACTGAAGCTTTCTTT. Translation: CACLGVVNTEAFF.

The CDR3 DNA reads as TGTGCCAGCAGCATCCACCGGAATTATAGCGGGGGAGAGACCCAGTACTTC. It specifies CASSIHRNYSGGETQYF. V and J are TRBV9 and TRBJ2-5, with 9 bases that match TRBD2. The CDR3 covers 17 residues. Trimming at V came to 4 bases and at J to 4 bases, leaving 14 bases not matched to a gene. Germline loops: CDR1 SGDLS, CDR2 YYNGEE.

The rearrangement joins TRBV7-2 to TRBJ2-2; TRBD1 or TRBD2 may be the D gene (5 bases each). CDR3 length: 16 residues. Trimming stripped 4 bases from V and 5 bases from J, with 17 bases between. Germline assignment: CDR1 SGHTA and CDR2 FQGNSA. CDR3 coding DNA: TGTGCCAGCAGCTCGAGAGCGAGGGGAGATACCGGGGAGCTGTTTTTT. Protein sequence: CASSSRARGDTGELFF.

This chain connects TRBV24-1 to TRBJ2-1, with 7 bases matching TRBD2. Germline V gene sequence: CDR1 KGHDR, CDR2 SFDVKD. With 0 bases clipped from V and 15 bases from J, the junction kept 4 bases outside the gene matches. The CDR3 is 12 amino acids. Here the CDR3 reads CATSDLETSWFF. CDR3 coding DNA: TGTGCCACCAGTGATTTGGAGACTAGCTGGTTCTTC.

DNA for the CDR3: TGTGCCAGCTCACCTACCGGGACAGGGGACGGCTACACCTTC. It encodes CASSPTGTGDGYTF. This chain links TRBV18 with TRBJ1-2, with 10 bases aligning to TRBD1. Germline assignment: CDR1 KGHSH and CDR2 LQKENI. The CDR3 loop spans 14 amino acids. V lost 3 bases and J lost 8; bases outside the gene matches: 6.

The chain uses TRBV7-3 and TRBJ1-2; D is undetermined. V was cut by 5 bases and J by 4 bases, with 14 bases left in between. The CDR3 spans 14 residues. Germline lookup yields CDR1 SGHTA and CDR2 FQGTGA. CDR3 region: CASSPRGSLYGYTF. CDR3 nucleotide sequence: TGTGCCAGCAGCCCCCGAGGGTCCCTCTATGGCTACACCTTC.

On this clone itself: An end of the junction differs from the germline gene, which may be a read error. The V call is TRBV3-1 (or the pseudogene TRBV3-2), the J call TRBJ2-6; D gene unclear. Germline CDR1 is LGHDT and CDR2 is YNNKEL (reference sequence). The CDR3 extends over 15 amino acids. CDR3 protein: CASSKDVSGANVLTF. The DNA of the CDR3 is TGTGCCAGCAGCAAAGACGTCTCTGGGGCCAACGTCCTGACTTTC.

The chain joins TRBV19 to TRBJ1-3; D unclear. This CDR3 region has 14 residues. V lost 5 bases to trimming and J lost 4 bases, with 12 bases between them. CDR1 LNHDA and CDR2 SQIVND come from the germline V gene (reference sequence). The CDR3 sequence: CASSLTGQGNTIYF. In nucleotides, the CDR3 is TGTGCCAGTAGTCTTACCGGGCAGGGAAACACCATATATTTT. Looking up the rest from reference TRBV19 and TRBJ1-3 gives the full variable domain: DGGITQSPKYLFRKEGQNVTLSCEQNLNHDAMYWYRQDPGQGLRLIYYSQIVNDFQKGDIAEGYSVSREKKESFPLTVTSAQKNPTAFYLCASSLTGQGNTIYFGEGSWLTVV.

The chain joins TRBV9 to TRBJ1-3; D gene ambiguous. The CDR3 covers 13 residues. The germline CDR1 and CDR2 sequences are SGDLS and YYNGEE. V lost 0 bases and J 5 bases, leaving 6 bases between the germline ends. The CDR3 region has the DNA TGTGCCAGCAGCGTAGGTCAGCGAAACACCATATATTTT. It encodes CASSVGQRNTIYF.

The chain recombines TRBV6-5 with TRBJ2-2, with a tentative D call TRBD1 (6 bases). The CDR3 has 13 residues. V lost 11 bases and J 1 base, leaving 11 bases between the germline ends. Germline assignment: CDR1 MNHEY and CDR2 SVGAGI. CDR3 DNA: TGTGCCGCACTGGGACAGAACACCGGGGAGCTGTTTTTT. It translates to CAALGQNTGELFF.

The CDR3 DNA follows: TGTGCCACCAGCAGAGATACAGGGAGGTATGGCTACACCTTC. It yields the protein CATSRDTGRYGYTF. The chain is built from TRBV15 and TRBJ1-2, with D tentatively TRBD1 (6 bases). V was trimmed by 0 bases and J by 5 bases, leaving 10 bases between them. Germline V CDR1 and CDR2: LNHNV, YYDKDF (reference sequence). The CDR3 loop spans 14 amino acids.

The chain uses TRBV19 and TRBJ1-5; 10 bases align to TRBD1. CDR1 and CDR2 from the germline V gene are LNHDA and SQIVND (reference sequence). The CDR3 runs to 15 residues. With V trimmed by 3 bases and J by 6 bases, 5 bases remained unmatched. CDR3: CASSIRDRGGQPQHF. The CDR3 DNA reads TGTGCCAGTAGTATCCGGGACAGGGGAGGTCAGCCCCAGCATTTT.

The CDR3 sequence is CASSFPGQFSNQPQHF. The CDR3 DNA reads as TGTGCCAGTAGTTTTCCGGGACAGTTTAGCAATCAGCCCCAGCATTTT. The rearrangement uses TRBV19 and TRBJ1-5, with 7 nucleotides matching TRBD1. Germline CDR1 LNHDA, CDR2 SQIVND (reference sequence). V shed 5 bases and J 0 bases; nucleotides not matched to a gene: 7. There are 16 residues in the CDR3. Using reference TRBV19 and TRBJ1-5 for the parts outside the CDR3, the full variable domain is DGGITQSPKYLFRKEGQNVTLSCEQNLNHDAMYWYRQDPGQGLRLIYYSQIVNDFQKGDIAEGYSVSREKKESFPLTVTSAQKNPTAFYLCASSFPGQFSNQPQHFGDGTRLSIL.

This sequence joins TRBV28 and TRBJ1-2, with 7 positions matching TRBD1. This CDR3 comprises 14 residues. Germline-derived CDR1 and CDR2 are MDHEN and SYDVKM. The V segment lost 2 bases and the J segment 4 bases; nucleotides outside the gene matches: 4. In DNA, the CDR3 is TGTGCCAGCAGTTTACCCAGGGGGGTCTATGGCTACACCTTC. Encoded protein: CASSLPRGVYGYTF.

CDR3 DNA sequence: TGTGCCAGCAGCTTAGACGGTGGTCTGGGGGCTTTCTTT. Its translation: CASSLDGGLGAFF. This chain joins TRBV7-9 and TRBJ1-1; D remains ambiguous. Germline CDR1 is SEHNR and CDR2 is FQNEAQ (reference sequence). The CDR3 consists of 13 residues. V dropped 1 base and J dropped 11 bases, with 14 bases sitting between them.

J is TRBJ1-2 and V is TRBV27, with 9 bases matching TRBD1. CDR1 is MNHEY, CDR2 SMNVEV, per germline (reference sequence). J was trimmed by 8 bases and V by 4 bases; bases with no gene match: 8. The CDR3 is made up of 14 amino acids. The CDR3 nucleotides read TGTGCCAGCAGTTCCAACAGGGGGCCTCGGGGCTACACCTTC. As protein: CASSSNRGPRGYTF.